What follows are 23 T cell receptor beta chains derived from one specimen sequenced in a study of technical replicates of blood from a handful of donors. Clones were read by immunoSEQ multiplex PCR, and TCRdb kept only the in-frame ones, dropping some. This sample has over 70,000 clones, with just under 95% found just once. Sequencing used T cells isolated from PBMCs. These receptors originate from a human donor in good health.

The chain is built from TRBV19 and TRBJ2-7, with D possibly TRBD1 on 6 matching bases. Germline CDR1 is LNHDA and CDR2 is SQIVND (reference sequence). This CDR3 is built from 12 residues. Trimming removed 5 bases from V and 4 bases from J, with 9 bases in between. CDR3 sequence: CASSQGPYEQYF. The CDR3 DNA sequence: TGTGCCAGTAGTCAGGGGCCGTACGAGCAGTACTTC.

This chain uses TRBV6-1 with TRBJ1-2; possible D gene TRBD1, 5 bases. CDR3 length: 15 residues. Trimming left V 0 bases short and J 8 bases short, with 16 bases between. The germline V gene encodes CDR1 MNHNS and CDR2 SASEGT. CDR3 sequence reads: CASSEAVGVKEGYTF. The CDR3 coding sequence is TGTGCCAGCAGTGAAGCTGTAGGGGTAAAAGAAGGCTACACCTTC.

This chain links TRBV18 with TRBJ2-7, with D possibly matching TRBD1 (6 bases). The CDR3 is made up of 16 amino acids. CDR1 is KGHSH and CDR2 is LQKENI in the germline V gene. The V gene lost 1 base and the J gene lost 0 bases, with 13 bases spanning the gap. CDR3 residues: CASSPRQQGSSYEQYF. The CDR3 bases are TGTGCCAGCTCACCACGGCAACAGGGAAGCTCCTACGAGCAGTACTTC.

The CDR3 sequence: CASSVRSGRANNEQFF. CDR3 DNA: TGTGCCAGCAGCGTTCGCAGCGGGAGGGCTAACAATGAGCAGTTCTTC. V is TRBV9 and J is TRBJ2-1, with TRBD2 identical over 10 bases. V gave up 2 bases and J gave up 5 bases; unmatched junction bases: 7. The CDR3 has 16 residues. Germline V lookup: CDR1 SGDLS, CDR2 YYNGEE. Supplemented by reference TRBV9 and TRBJ2-1, the full variable domain reads DSGVTQTPKHLITATGQRVTLRCSPRSGDLSVYWYQQSLDQGLQFLIQYYNGEERAKGNILERFSAQQFPDLHSELNLSSLELGDSALYFCASSVRSGRANNEQFFGPGTRLTVL.

The chain joins TRBV7-9 to TRBJ2-7; D is ambiguous. Germline CDR1 and CDR2: SEHNR and FQNEAQ (reference sequence). The CDR3 consists of 13 residues. Trimming shortened V by 4 bases and J by 3 bases, and 10 bases separated the two germline ends. CDR3 protein: CASSSPHYYEQYF. The CDR3, as DNA: TGTGCCAGCAGCTCACCGCACTACTACGAGCAGTACTTC.

This clone was seen only once. V and J are TRBV27 and TRBJ2-1, with D maybe TRBD2 (5 bases). This CDR3 region has 15 residues. Trimming took 9 bases from V and 4 from J, leaving 19 bases between them. Germline CDR1 reads MNHEY; CDR2 reads SMNVEV (reference sequence). The CDR3 here is CASSDFWRTYNEQFF. The CDR3 DNA is TGTGCCAGTAGTGACTTCTGGAGGACGTACAATGAGCAGTTCTTC.

This chain connects TRBV18 to TRBJ1-1, with TRBD1 matching 9 bases. CDR3 size: 16 residues. Germline V gene lookup returns CDR1 KGHSH and CDR2 LQKENI. The ends lost 4 bases at V and 0 bases at J; junction bases unmatched: 6. The CDR3 nucleotides are TGTGCCAGCTCACAAGGGACAGGGAACTTGAACACTGAAGCTTTCTTT. This sequence encodes CASSQGTGNLNTEAFF.

This chain uses TRBV28 with TRBJ1-1, with 7 bases fitting TRBD1. CDR3 length: 11 residues. Trimming cost V 3 bases and J 8 bases; bases outside gene matches: 0. CDR1 and CDR2 from the germline V gene are MDHEN and SYDVKM. CDR3 coding DNA: TGTGCCAGCAGTTTGGGACAGGAAGCTTTCTTT. It translates to CASSLGQEAFF.

CDR3 in DNA: TGTGCCAGCAGTTTATCCAGGCCGGGGGGTGTTCATGAGCAGTTCTTC. The encoded protein is CASSLSRPGGVHEQFF. V is TRBV28 and J is TRBJ2-1, with TRBD2 identical over 7 bases. After removal of 1 base from V and 8 bases from J, the junction contained 11 bases not matched to a gene. The length of the CDR3 is 16 residues. Looked up from germline, CDR1 is MDHEN and CDR2 is SYDVKM.

The chain couples TRBV9 to TRBJ2-2; no clear D gene. The V and J ends lost 0 bases and 4 bases respectively, with 10 bases between them. This CDR3 region has 15 residues. CDR1 is SGDLS, CDR2 YYNGEE, per germline. CDR3 sequence reads: CASSVVETSTGELFF. CDR3 sequence (DNA): TGTGCCAGCAGCGTAGTTGAAACCAGCACCGGGGAGCTGTTTTTT. Together with reference TRBV9 and TRBJ2-2, the CDR3 gives the full variable domain: DSGVTQTPKHLITATGQRVTLRCSPRSGDLSVYWYQQSLDQGLQFLIQYYNGEERAKGNILERFSAQQFPDLHSELNLSSLELGDSALYFCASSVVETSTGELFFGEGSRLTVL.

The chain joins TRBV6-1 to TRBJ2-3, with 10 nucleotides matching TRBD1. Germline CDR1 MNHNS, CDR2 SASEGT. The CDR3 extends over 16 amino acids. Trimming at V came to 4 bases and at J to 1 base, leaving 5 bases not matched to a gene. In DNA, the CDR3 is TGTGCCAGCAGTGGACAGGGGGCCATTGGCACAGATACGCAGTATTTT. Encoded protein: CASSGQGAIGTDTQYF.

The CDR3 coding sequence is TGTGCCAGCAGCCATGACGGGAAAAGCACAGATACGCAGTATTTT. Protein sequence: CASSHDGKSTDTQYF. The genes are TRBV7-2 and TRBJ2-3; maybe TRBD2 (5 bases). The V end lost 5 bases, the J end lost 0 bases, and 12 bases lay between the germline ends. CDR3 size: 15 residues. Germline V gene data show CDR1 as SGHTA and CDR2 as FQGNSA. Based on the CDR3 plus reference TRBV7-2 and TRBJ2-3, the full variable domain is GAGVSQSPSNKVTEKGKDVELRCDPISGHTALYWYRQSLGQGLEFLIYFQGNSAPDKSGLPSDRFSAERTGGSVSTLTIQRTQQEDSAVYLCASSHDGKSTDTQYFGPGTRLTVL.

CDR3 in DNA: TGCGCCAGCAGCGCCTCAGGGTCCTATGGCTACACCTTC. This sequence encodes CASSASGSYGYTF. The V and J genes are TRBV5-1 and TRBJ1-2; D is perhaps TRBD1 (5 bases). The CDR3 is 13 amino acids. With 4 bases removed from V and 4 bases from J, the gap between germline ends came to 11 bases. The germline V gene has CDR1 SGHRS and CDR2 YFSETQ.

The rearrangement joins TRBV11-1 to TRBJ2-1, with unresolved D. Trimming left V 5 bases short and J 4 bases short, with 9 bases between. The CDR3 is 13 residues long. Germline V gives CDR1 SGHAT, CDR2 FQDESV (reference sequence). CDR3 in amino acids: CASSRTSYNEQFF. The CDR3 DNA is TGTGCCAGCAGCCGAACCAGTTACAATGAGCAGTTCTTC.

This sequence joins TRBV14 and TRBJ2-1; 8 nucleotides match TRBD1. The germline CDR1 and CDR2 sequences are SGHDN and FVKESK. With V trimmed by 0 bases and J by 1 base, 2 bases remained unmatched. There are 16 residues in the CDR3. The CDR3 region has the DNA TGTGCCAGCAGCCAAGACACAGGGGGTTCCTACAATGAGCAGTTCTTC. It translates to CASSQDTGGSYNEQFF.

The chain employs TRBV5-4 and TRBJ2-5, with D possibly being TRBD2 (6 bases). The ends were cut back, 4 bases at V and 2 bases at J, with 15 bases in the middle. This CDR3 contains 15 residues. The germline gives CDR1 SGHNT, CDR2 YYREEE (reference sequence). CDR3: CASSQGHGGQETQYF. CDR3 coding DNA: TGTGCCAGCAGCCAAGGCCATGGGGGGCAAGAGACCCAGTACTTC.

The chain has TRBV10-3 and TRBJ2-7, with 9 bases fitting TRBD2. The germline V gene has CDR1 ENHRY and CDR2 SYGVKD. The CDR3 spans 13 residues. Losses at the gene ends were 6 bases for V and 4 bases for J; bases not matched to a gene: 4. In nucleotides, the CDR3 is TGTGCCATCAGGTCGACTAGCGGTTACGAGCAGTACTTC. It translates to CAIRSTSGYEQYF.

The CDR3 DNA is TGTGCCAGCGGCGGACTAGCGGGAGATCACGGGGAGCTGTTTTTT. Residues: CASGGLAGDHGELFF. The rearrangement joins TRBV2 to TRBJ2-2; 13 bases align to TRBD2. Per germline, CDR1 SNHLY and CDR2 FYNNEI. J gave up 7 bases and V 8 bases, and 7 bases lay outside the gene matches. The CDR3 covers 15 residues.

The rearrangement links TRBV6-5 to TRBJ2-1; 12 nucleotides line up with TRBD2. The CDR3 has 15 amino acids. Germline V gene data show CDR1 as MNHEY and CDR2 as SVGAGI. V lost 6 bases, J lost 5 bases, and 5 bases stayed unmatched. This chain's CDR3 is CASSPRTSGNNEQFF. The CDR3 bases are TGTGCCAGCAGCCCCCGGACTAGCGGGAACAATGAGCAGTTCTTC.

The CDR3 bases are TGTGCCAGCAGCTCCGGGCGACTAGCGGAGAAAGAGACCCAGTACTTC. It translates to CASSSGRLAEKETQYF. The rearrangement links TRBV11-3 to TRBJ2-5; 9 bases are a match to TRBD2. The V and J ends lost 4 bases and 3 bases, in that order; junction bases with no gene match: 9. CDR3 size: 16 residues. Per germline, CDR1 SGHNT and CDR2 YENEEA.

The rearrangement joins TRBV11-2 to TRBJ2-3, with D perhaps matching TRBD2 (5 bases). Germline V gene sequence: CDR1 SGHAT, CDR2 FQNNGV. CDR3 size: 15 residues. V lost 6 bases and J 2 bases, leaving 15 bases between the germline ends. Here the CDR3 DNA reads TGTGCCAGCAGGGCTCCAGCGGAAATCACAGATACGCAGTATTTT. Protein product: CASRAPAEITDTQYF.

The chain links TRBV27 to TRBJ1-5; no clear D. This CDR3 comprises 13 residues. The V end was cut by 3 bases, the J end by 5 bases, with 8 bases between. Germline CDR1 MNHEY, CDR2 SMNVEV (reference sequence). CDR3 protein: CASSLAVYQPQHF. The CDR3 DNA sequence: TGTGCCAGCAGTTTGGCAGTTTATCAGCCCCAGCATTTT.

CDR3 residues: CASNPPLGQQYSNQPQHF. CDR3 sequence (DNA): TGTGCCAGCAACCCCCCGCTGGGACAGCAATATAGCAATCAGCCCCAGCATTTT. The J gene is TRBJ1-5, the V gene TRBV28, with 7 bases lining up with TRBD1. Germline CDR1 and CDR2: MDHEN and SYDVKM. The V and J ends lost 7 bases and 0 bases, in that order; junction bases with no gene match: 15. CDR3 size: 18 residues.